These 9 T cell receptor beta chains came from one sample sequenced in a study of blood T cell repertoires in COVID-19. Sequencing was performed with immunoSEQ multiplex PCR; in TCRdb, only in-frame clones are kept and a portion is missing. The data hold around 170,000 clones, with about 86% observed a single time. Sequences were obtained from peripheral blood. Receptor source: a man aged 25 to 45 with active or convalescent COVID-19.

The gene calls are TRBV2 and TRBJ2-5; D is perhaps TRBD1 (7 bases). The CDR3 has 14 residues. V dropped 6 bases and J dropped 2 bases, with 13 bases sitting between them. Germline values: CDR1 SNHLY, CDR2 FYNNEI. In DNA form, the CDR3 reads TGTGCCAGCAGCTTACAGGGGACTCAAGAGACCCAGTACTTC. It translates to CASSLQGTQETQYF.

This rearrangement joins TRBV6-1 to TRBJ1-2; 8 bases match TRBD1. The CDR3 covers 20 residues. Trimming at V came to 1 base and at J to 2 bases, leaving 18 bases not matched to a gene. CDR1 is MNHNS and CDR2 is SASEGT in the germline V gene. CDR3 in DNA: TGTGCCAGCAGTGAAGGGGGTCCCTATTGGCAGGGGGCGGGAAACTATGGCTACACCTTC. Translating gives CASSEGGPYWQGAGNYGYTF.

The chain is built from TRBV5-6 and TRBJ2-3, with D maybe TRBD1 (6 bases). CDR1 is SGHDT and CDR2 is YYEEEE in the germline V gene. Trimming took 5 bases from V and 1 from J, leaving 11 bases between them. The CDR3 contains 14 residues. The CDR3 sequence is CASSRAGGTDTQYF. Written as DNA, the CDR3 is TGTGCCAGCAGTAGGGCAGGGGGCACAGATACGCAGTATTTT.

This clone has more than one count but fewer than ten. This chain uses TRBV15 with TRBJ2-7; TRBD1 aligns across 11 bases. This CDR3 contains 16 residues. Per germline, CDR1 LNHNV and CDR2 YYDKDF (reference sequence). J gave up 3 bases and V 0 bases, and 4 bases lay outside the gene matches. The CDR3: CATSRDRGTGGYEQYF. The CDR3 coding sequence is TGTGCCACCAGCAGAGATAGGGGGACAGGGGGCTACGAGCAGTACTTC.

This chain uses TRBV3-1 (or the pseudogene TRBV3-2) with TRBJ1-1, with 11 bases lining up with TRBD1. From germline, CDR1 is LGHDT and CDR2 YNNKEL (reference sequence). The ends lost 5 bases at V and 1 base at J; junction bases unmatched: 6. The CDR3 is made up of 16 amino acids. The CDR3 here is CASSKGDRGTNTEAFF. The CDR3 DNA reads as TGTGCCAGCAGCAAAGGGGACAGGGGGACGAACACTGAAGCTTTCTTT.

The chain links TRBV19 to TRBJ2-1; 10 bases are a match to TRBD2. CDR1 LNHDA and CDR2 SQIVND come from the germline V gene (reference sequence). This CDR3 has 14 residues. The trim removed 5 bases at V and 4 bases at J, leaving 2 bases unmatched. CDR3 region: CASSPSGGYNEQFF. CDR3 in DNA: TGTGCCAGTAGTCCTAGCGGGGGATACAATGAGCAGTTCTTC.

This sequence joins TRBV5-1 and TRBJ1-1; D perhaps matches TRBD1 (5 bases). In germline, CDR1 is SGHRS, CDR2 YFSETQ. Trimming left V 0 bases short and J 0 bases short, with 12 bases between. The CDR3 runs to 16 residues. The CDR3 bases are TGCGCCAGCAGCTTGGATGGGGGGTGGGTGAACACTGAAGCTTTCTTT. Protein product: CASSLDGGWVNTEAFF.

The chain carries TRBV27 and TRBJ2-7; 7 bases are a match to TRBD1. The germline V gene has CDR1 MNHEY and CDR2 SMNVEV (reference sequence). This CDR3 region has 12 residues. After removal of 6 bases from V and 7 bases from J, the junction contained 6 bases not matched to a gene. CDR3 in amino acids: CASSQTGQEQYF. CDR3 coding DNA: TGTGCCAGCAGCCAGACAGGGCAGGAGCAGTACTTC.

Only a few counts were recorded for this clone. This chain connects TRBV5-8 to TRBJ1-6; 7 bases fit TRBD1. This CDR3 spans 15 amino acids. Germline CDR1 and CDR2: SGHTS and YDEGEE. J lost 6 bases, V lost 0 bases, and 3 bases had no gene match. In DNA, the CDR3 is TGTGCCAGCAGCTTGGGGACAGGAGCTAATTCACCCCTCCACTTT. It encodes CASSLGTGANSPLHF.